This entry describes one T cell receptor beta chain. Antigen unknown. The CDR3 length is 15 residues. Unmatched junction bases numbered 6, after V lost 3 bases and J lost 4 bases. CDR1 is MRHNA and CDR2 is SNTAGT in the germline V gene. Primers for the PCR totalled 60 Vbeta and 13 Jbeta. Only in-frame clones appear in the TCRdb table, and some are missing; sequencing was by immunoSEQ multiplex PCR. This table holds 160,000 or so clones, roughly 84% found once. This sample is part of a study of cytomegalovirus exposure and HLA in healthy donors. Study-wide context: Unique TCRs from HLA-typed donors, roughly 89 million of them, were held in an early data release.

Study outcomes and limitations: TCR beta V segments were, for the most part, productive about 87% or about 30% of the time in an earlier analysis. Some highly shared sequence variants likely arose as a pipeline artifact. Investigators reported more than 150 TCR beta chains as tied to cytomegalovirus.

This chain joins TRBV6-4 and TRBJ2-5; TRBD1 matches at 9 bases. The sample was PBMCs. This TCR was recovered from a man aged 25-45 years in good health and CMV-seronegative. The chain's CDR3 is CASSEGTGGPETQYF. CDR3 coding DNA: TGTGCCAGCAGTGAAGGAACAGGGGGCCCAGAGACCCAGTACTTC.